The 5 T cell receptor beta chains below come from one sample, sequenced in a study of blood T cell repertoires in COVID-19. The repertoire was sequenced with immunoSEQ multiplex PCR; TCRdb's copy has only in-frame clones and lacks some. The data contain 350,000 to 400,000 clones, over 75% of them seen just once; the ten biggest clones take up approximately 1.9%. The sample consisted of PBMCs or T cells enriched from blood (not recorded which). The receptors derive from a man aged 35 to 55 in a cohort exposed to, infected with or recovered from COVID-19 (not recorded which).

This chain joins TRBV29-1 and TRBJ2-5; 10 positions agree with TRBD1. CDR1 is SQVTM, CDR2 ANQGSEA, per germline. V was pared by 4 bases and J by 4 bases, with 3 bases of the junction left unmatched. This CDR3 is 13 amino acids long. CDR3 sequence reads: CSVARTGGETQYF. CDR3 sequence (DNA): TGCAGCGTTGCGCGGACAGGGGGAGAGACCCAGTACTTC. Drawing the rest from reference TRBV29-1 and TRBJ2-5, the complete variable domain is SAVISQKPSRDICQRGTSLTIQCQVDSQVTMMFWYRQQPGQSLTLIATANQGSEATYESGFVIDKFPISRPNLTFSTLTVSNMSPEDSSIYLCSVARTGGETQYFGPGTRLLVL.

The rearrangement links TRBV3-1 (or the pseudogene TRBV3-2) to TRBJ1-4; 10 bases match TRBD1. V gave up 5 bases and J gave up 2 bases; unmatched junction bases: 5. There are 16 residues in the CDR3. Per the germline V gene, CDR1 is LGHDT and CDR2 is YNNKEL (reference sequence). CDR3 residues: CASSTRTGGTNEKLFF. The CDR3 region has the DNA TGTGCCAGCAGCACTCGGACAGGGGGGACTAATGAAAAACTGTTTTTT.

The J gene is TRBJ2-5, the V gene TRBV5-1, with D possibly matching TRBD2 (6 bases). Trimming cost V 0 bases and J 2 bases, with 17 bases left between them. Germline V gene lookup returns CDR1 SGHRS and CDR2 YFSETQ. The CDR3 is 17 amino acids. The CDR3 region is CASSLASMAGSQETQYF. The CDR3 coding sequence is TGCGCCAGCAGCTTGGCCTCTATGGCGGGGTCACAAGAGACCCAGTACTTC.

In this sample, this clone turned up once. The genes are TRBV19 and TRBJ1-4, with D possibly matching TRBD1 (5 bases). Germline V lookup: CDR1 LNHDA, CDR2 SQIVND (reference sequence). Trimming pared 6 bases from V and 7 bases from J, leaving 18 bases between. The CDR3 covers 15 residues. The CDR3 loop is CASRGRRDRGEKLFF. The CDR3 DNA reads as TGTGCCAGTAGGGGACGGAGGGATCGAGGTGAAAAACTGTTTTTT.

The V and J genes are TRBV5-1 and TRBJ2-7, with 8 bases lining up with TRBD1. V shed 4 bases, J shed 5 bases, and the junction held 11 bases outside the gene matches. CDR1 is SGHRS, CDR2 YFSETQ, per germline. This CDR3 contains 15 residues. CDR3 sequence: CASSPSGDRYDEQYF. The DNA of the CDR3 is TGCGCCAGCAGCCCGTCCGGGGACAGGTACGACGAGCAGTACTTC. The complete variable domain, with remaining parts taken from reference TRBV5-1 and TRBJ2-7, reads KAGVTQTPRYLIKTRGQQVTLSCSPISGHRSVSWYQQTPGQGLQFLFEYFSETQRNKGNFPGRFSGRQFSNSRSEMNVSTLELGDSALYLCASSPSGDRYDEQYFGPGTRLTVT.